Shown below are 14 T cell receptor beta chains from a single sample sequenced in a study of T cell responses to AZD1222 COVID-19 vaccine. TCRdb keeps only in-frame clones here, not all; method: immunoSEQ multiplex PCR. The sample yields around 150,000 clones, more than 80% seen once. The sample was peripheral blood, taken 28 days after the second AZD1222 dose. The receptors stem from an adult who received the AZD1222 COVID-19 vaccine.

The genes are TRBV18 and TRBJ2-3; TRBD2 is a possible D gene (6 bases). Germline V gene sequence: CDR1 KGHSH, CDR2 LQKENI. This CDR3 spans 16 amino acids. Trimming removed 1 base from V and 5 bases from J, with 16 bases in between. The CDR3 DNA is TGTGCCAGCTCACCACGTAGTAGCTGGGACTTAGATACGCAGTATTTT. Protein: CASSPRSSWDLDTQYF.

As regards this clone: The sample carries other DNA sequences with the same CDR3. The chain couples TRBV4-1 to TRBJ2-1; TRBD1 or TRBD2 may be the D gene (5 bases each). The CDR3 totals 12 residues. V dropped 3 bases and J dropped 5 bases, with 5 bases sitting between them. CDR1 and CDR2 (germline): MGHRA, YSYEKL. CDR3: CASSQGHNEQFF. CDR3 in DNA: TGCGCCAGCAGCCAGGGACACAATGAGCAGTTCTTC.

This chain connects TRBV27 to TRBJ1-1; TRBD1 is a possible D gene (6 bases). CDR1 and CDR2 (germline): MNHEY, SMNVEV (reference sequence). Trimming took 3 bases from V and 0 from J, leaving 8 bases between them. The CDR3 length is 14 residues. The CDR3 coding sequence is TGTGCCAGCAGTTTTGGGACAATGAACACTGAAGCTTTCTTT. Encoded protein: CASSFGTMNTEAFF.

Only one count was recorded for this clone. V and J are TRBV30 and TRBJ2-7; no clear D gene. Germline V gene sequence: CDR1 GTSNPN, CDR2 SVGIG (reference sequence). This CDR3 has 12 residues. Trimming took off 1 base at V and 3 bases at J, with 7 bases between the two ends. The DNA for the CDR3 is TGTGCCTGGAGTGGAGGCATCTACGAGCAGTACTTC. Protein: CAWSGGIYEQYF.

The CDR3 coding sequence is TGTGCCAGCAGCTTAGAAAACCGGGACACGGGCGTCGAGGGGGACACCGGGGAGCTGTTTTTT. Translated: CASSLENRDTGVEGDTGELFF. The chain uses TRBV11-3 and TRBJ2-2; TRBD1 is a possible D gene (6 bases). The length of the CDR3 is 21 residues. The germline gives CDR1 SGHNT, CDR2 YENEEA. V lost 0 bases, J lost 3 bases, and 26 bases lay in between. Full variable domain (outside the CDR3, taken from reference TRBV11-3 and TRBJ2-2): EAGVVQSPRYKIIEKKQPVAFWCNPISGHNTLYWYLQNLGQGPELLIRYENEEAVDDSQLPKDRFSAERLKGVDSTLKIQPAELGDSAVYLCASSLENRDTGVEGDTGELFFGEGSRLTVL.

V is TRBV5-6 and J is TRBJ1-6, with 7 nucleotides matching TRBD1. Trimming removed 1 base from V and 4 bases from J; junction bases left unmatched: 5. This CDR3 has 16 residues. Looked up from germline, CDR1 is SGHDT and CDR2 is YYEEEE. The CDR3 is CASSLTQGDYNSPLHF. The DNA of the CDR3 is TGTGCCAGCAGCTTGACCCAGGGGGATTATAATTCACCCCTCCACTTT.

This clone was found a few times. The chain employs TRBV24-1 and TRBJ2-5; 9 bases fit TRBD2. The CDR3 has 13 amino acids. Looked up from germline, CDR1 is KGHDR and CDR2 is SFDVKD. V dropped 6 bases and J dropped 5; count of bases not matched to a gene: 3. The CDR3 DNA reads TGTGCCACCAGTCCTCTAGCGGGGGAGACCCAGTACTTC. Protein sequence: CATSPLAGETQYF.

V is TRBV27 and J is TRBJ1-5, with 11 bases fitting TRBD1. The germline V gene has CDR1 MNHEY and CDR2 SMNVEV (reference sequence). J lost 6 bases, V lost 5 bases, and 12 bases had no gene match. This CDR3 is 17 amino acids long. The CDR3 DNA reads TGTGCCAGCAGTCCCCTCCTTCGGGACAGGGGGTCTCAGCCCCAGCATTTT. It yields the protein CASSPLLRDRGSQPQHF.

The chain combines TRBV6-5 with TRBJ2-7; the D is unclear. Germline V gene data show CDR1 as MNHEY and CDR2 as SVGAGI. The length of the CDR3 is 13 residues. Trimming pared 5 bases from V and 3 bases from J, leaving 11 bases between. DNA for the CDR3: TGTGCCAGCAGTCCCACCGTTGTCTACGAGCAGTACTTC. This encodes CASSPTVVYEQYF.

This rearrangement joins TRBV11-3 to TRBJ1-2; 8 bases map to TRBD1. CDR1 is SGHNT and CDR2 is YENEEA in the germline V gene. V lost 5 bases and J lost 4; bases outside the gene matches: 12. The CDR3 runs to 16 residues. For the CDR3, the DNA is TGTGCCAGCAGCCCTCCCCCCGGACAGGGCCCCTATGGCTACACCTTC. Residues: CASSPPPGQGPYGYTF.

The V call is TRBV30, the J call TRBJ2-1; either TRBD1 or TRBD2 may supply D (5 bases each). The CDR3 has 18 amino acids. CDR1 GTSNPN and CDR2 SVGIG come from the germline V gene (reference sequence). Trimming cost V 1 base and J 2 bases, with 21 bases left between them. The CDR3 nucleotides are TGTGCCTGGAGTGCAGGGACCTCCGGGACCCTTCCCTACAATGAGCAGTTCTTC. Protein: CAWSAGTSGTLPYNEQFF.

This chain joins TRBV2 and TRBJ1-2; D gene ambiguous. With 8 bases removed from V and 5 bases from J, the gap between germline ends came to 15 bases. CDR1 and CDR2 from the germline V gene are SNHLY and FYNNEI. CDR3 length equals 13 residues. CDR3 amino acids: CASSLEESYGYTF. CDR3 nucleotides: TGTGCCAGCTCCTTAGAAGAATCTTATGGCTACACCTTC.

V gene TRBV19 combines with J gene TRBJ2-2, with TRBD2 matching over 9 bases. The germline V gene has CDR1 LNHDA and CDR2 SQIVND (reference sequence). The CDR3 sequence is 14 residues long. Losses at the gene ends were 7 bases for V and 2 bases for J; bases not matched to a gene: 2. The chain's CDR3 is CASTLAGNTGELFF. Here the CDR3 DNA reads TGTGCCAGTACACTAGCGGGTAACACCGGGGAGCTGTTTTTT.

The chain has TRBV5-4 and TRBJ2-2; 8 nucleotides line up with TRBD2. There are 17 residues in the CDR3. Trimming at V came to 3 bases and at J to 0 bases, leaving 7 bases not matched to a gene. Per the germline V gene, CDR1 is SGHNT and CDR2 is YYREEE (reference sequence). This CDR3 reads CASSSPSGRANTGELFF. The CDR3 nucleotides read TGTGCCAGCAGCTCCCCTAGCGGGCGCGCGAACACCGGGGAGCTGTTTTTT.